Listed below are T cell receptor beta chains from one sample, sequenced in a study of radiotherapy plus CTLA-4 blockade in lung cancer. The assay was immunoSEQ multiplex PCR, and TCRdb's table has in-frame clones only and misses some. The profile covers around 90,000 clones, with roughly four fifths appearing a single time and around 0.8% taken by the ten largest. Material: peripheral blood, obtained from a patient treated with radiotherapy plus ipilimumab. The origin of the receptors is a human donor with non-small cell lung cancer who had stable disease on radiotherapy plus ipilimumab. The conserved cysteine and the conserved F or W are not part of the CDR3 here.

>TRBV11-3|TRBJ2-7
ASSAGQGRTYEQY
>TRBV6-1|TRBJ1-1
ASSEWSQTEAF
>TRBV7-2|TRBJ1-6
ASSLTLSPLH
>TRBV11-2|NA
ASSPRGGLAVYEQY
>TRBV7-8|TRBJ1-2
ASSLVITGYYGYT
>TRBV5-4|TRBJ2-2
ASAPRGGRTGELF
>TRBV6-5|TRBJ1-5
ASSYSPPKRDQPQH
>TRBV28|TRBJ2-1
ASSLRSEQF
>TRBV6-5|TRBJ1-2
ASSFLTGNYGYT
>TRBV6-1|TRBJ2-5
ASTRLAGEETQY
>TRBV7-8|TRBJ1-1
ASSLRDRGGGGTEAF
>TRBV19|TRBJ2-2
ASSSKVRGAGELF
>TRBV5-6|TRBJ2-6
ASSFRSSGANVLT
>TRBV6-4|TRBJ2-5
ASSDFPQETQY
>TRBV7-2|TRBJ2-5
AIFWGSGTQY
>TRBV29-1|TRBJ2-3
SVEDVRGQGHY
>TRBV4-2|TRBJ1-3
ASSQGAGSGNTIY
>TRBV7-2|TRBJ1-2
ASSLGHYGYT
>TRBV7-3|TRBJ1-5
ASSLRGTKAYSNQPQH
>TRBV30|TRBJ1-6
AWSVPDVWNSPLH
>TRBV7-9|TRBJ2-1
ASSLESLQRLDNEQF
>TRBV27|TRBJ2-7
ASSLEAGGPYEQY
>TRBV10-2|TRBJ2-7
ASSPAYAYEQY
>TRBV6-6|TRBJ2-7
ASTFAGPGQFYEQY
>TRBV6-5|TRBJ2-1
ASSHSGGNVNEQF
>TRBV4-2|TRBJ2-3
ASSSQGPQGTDTQY
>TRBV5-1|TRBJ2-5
ASSFVGEGETQY
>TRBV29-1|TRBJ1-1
SVMSEPPNTEAF
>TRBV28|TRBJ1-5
ASSTDPRIDSNQPQH
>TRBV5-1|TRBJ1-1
ASSWTGPNTEAF
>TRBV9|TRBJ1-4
ASSVGVSTNEKLF
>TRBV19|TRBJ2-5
ASSMSGSQETQY
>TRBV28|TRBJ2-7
ASSPTRDEQY
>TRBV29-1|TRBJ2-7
SVGGIGEQY
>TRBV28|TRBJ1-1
ASSLRSNRDRTEAF
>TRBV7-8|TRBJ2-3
ASSLVQGPDTQY
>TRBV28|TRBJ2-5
ASSSSGGLGSIQETQY
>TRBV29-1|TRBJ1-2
SSRDSVYGYT
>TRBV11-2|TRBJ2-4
ASSHRQGLAKNIQY
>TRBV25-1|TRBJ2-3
APQGTGGPSTDTQY
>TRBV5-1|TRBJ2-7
ASSPSPQGASDEQY
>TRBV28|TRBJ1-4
ASGQGLDEKLF
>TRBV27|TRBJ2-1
ASSLGIQRGSSYNEQF
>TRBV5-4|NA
ASSLARGSAEQY
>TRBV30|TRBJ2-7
AWSGGQGVAYEQY
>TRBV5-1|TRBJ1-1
ASSFRELNTEAF
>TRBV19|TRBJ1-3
ASRDGPN
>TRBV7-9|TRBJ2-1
ASSLGWNLGLVDEQF